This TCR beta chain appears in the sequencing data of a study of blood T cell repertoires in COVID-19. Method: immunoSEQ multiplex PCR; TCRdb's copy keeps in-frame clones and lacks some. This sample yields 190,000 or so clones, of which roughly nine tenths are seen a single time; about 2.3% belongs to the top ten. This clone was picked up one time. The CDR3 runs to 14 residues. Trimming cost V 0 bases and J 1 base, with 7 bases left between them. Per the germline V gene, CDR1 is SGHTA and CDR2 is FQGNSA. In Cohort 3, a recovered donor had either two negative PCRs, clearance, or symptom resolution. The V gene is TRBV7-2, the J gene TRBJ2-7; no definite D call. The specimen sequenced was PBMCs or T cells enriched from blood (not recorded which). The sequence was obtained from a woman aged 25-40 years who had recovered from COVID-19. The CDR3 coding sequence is TGTGCCAGCAGCTTAGCATTATCGTCCTACGAGCAGTACTTC. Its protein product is CASSLALSSYEQYF.